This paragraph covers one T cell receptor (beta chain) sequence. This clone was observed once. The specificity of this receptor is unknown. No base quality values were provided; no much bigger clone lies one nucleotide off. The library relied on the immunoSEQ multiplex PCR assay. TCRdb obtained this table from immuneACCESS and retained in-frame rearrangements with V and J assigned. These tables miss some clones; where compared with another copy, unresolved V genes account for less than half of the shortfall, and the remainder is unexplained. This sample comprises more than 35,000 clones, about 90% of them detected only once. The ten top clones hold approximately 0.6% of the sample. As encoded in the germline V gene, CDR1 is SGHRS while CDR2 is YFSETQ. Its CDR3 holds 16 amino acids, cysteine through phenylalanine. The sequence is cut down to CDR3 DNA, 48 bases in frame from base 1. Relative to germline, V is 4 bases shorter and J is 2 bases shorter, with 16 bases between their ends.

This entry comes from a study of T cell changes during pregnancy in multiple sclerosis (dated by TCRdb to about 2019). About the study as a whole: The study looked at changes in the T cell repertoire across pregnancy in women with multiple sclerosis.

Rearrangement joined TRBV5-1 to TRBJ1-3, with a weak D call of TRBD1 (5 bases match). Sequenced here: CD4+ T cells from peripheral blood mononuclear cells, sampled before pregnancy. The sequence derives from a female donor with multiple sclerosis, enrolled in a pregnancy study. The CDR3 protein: CASSAGLTTAGNTIYF. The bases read TGCGCCAGCAGCGCGGGACTGACGACGGCTGGAAACACCATATATTTT.